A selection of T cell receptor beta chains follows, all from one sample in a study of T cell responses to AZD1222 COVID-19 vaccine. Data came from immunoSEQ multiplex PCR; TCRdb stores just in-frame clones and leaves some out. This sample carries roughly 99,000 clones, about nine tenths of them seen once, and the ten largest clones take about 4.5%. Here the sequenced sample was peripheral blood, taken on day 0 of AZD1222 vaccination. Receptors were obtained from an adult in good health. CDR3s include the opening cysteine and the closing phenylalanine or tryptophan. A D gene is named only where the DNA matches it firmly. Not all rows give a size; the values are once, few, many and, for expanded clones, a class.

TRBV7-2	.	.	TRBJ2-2	TGTGCCAGCAGCTGGGCCGGGGGGAACACCGGGGAGCTGTTTTTT	CASSWAGGNTGELFF
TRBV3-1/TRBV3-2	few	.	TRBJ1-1	TGTGCCAGCAGCCACCAGGGACTTAACACTGAAGCTTTCTTT	CASSHQGLNTEAFF
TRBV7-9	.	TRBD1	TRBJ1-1	TGTGCCAGCAGCCTTATCAGGGGGCTGGTGAACACTGAAGCTTTCTTT	CASSLIRGLVNTEAFF
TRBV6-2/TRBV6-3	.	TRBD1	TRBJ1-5	TGTGCCAGCAGTCCCAGTCCAGGGGGGCAGCCCCAGCATTTT	CASSPSPGGQPQHF
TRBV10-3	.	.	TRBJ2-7	TGTGCCATCAGTGGGAGTACGGGGCGGGGTCCCAACGAGCAGTACTTC	CAISGSTGRGPNEQYF
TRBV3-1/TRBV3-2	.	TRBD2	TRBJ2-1	TGTGCCAGCAGCCAATCCCTACTAGCGGGAGGGCTGAATGAGCAGTTCTTC	CASSQSLLAGGLNEQFF
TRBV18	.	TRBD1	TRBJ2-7	TGTGCCAGCTCACCGGGACAGGGAGGACACGAGCAGTACTTC	CASSPGQGGHEQYF
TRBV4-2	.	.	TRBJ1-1	TGTGCCAGCAAGGGGGAGGGGTGGAACACTGAAGCTTTCTTT	CASKGEGWNTEAFF
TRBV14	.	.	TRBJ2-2	TGTGCCAGCAGCCCCCTGTTCGGGCCCAGAAGGGCCGGGGAGCTGTTTTTT	CASSPLFGPRRAGELFF
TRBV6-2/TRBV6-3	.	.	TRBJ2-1	TGTGCCAGCAGCGAATTAGGCGGAAGCTCCTACAATGAGCAGTTCTTC	CASSELGGSSYNEQFF
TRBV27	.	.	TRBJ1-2	TGTGCCAGCAGTAAAGGGGTCCTTATGGGCTACACCTTC	CASSKGVLMGYTF
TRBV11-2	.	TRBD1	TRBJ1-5	TGTGCCAGCAGCACCGGACAGGGGGGGGAGGCCCAGCATTTT	CASSTGQGGEAQHF
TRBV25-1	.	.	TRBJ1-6	TGTGCCAGCACCCCCAACTTCAACTCCTATAATTCACCCCTCCACTTT	CASTPNFNSYNSPLHF
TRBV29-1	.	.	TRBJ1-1	TGCAGCGTCGTGTCCTCTACGAACACTGAAGCTTTCTTT	CSVVSSTNTEAFF
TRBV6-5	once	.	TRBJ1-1	TGTGCCAGCAGTTACTCGGCCAGGAACACTGAAGCTTTCTTT	CASSYSARNTEAFF
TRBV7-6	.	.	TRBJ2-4	TGTGCCAGCAGCTTAGAGGGGGGTGGGCAAAACATTCAGTACTTC	CASSLEGGGQNIQYF
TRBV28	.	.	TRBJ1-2	TGTGCCAGCAGCTCCGCAGGCCAAGGGGCCAGGGAGAATGGCTACACCTTC	CASSSAGQGARENGYTF
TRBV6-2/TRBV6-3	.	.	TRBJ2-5	TGTGCCAGCAGTCAAAGCTGGGGACTTACCCAAGAGACCCAGTACTTC	CASSQSWGLTQETQYF
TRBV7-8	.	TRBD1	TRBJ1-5	TGTGCCAGCAGCTTAGGCAGGGGGCGCGTTGGAAGCAATCAGCCCCAGCATTTT	CASSLGRGRVGSNQPQHF
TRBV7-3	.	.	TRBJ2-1	TGTGCCAGCAGCTTAAGTCACAGCCCCTACAATGAGCAGTTCTTC	CASSLSHSPYNEQFF
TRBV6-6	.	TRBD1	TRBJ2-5	TGTGCCAGCAGGGAGCAGGGGGCAGGGGAGACCCAGTACTTC	CASREQGAGETQYF
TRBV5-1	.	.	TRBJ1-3	TGCGCCAGCAGCTTGGTAGCCGCAAGCTCTGGAAACACCATATATTTT	CASSLVAASSGNTIYF
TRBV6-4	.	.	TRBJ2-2	TGTGCCAGCATTCCTCGGACAGAACCCACCGGGGAGCTGTTTTTT	CASIPRTEPTGELFF
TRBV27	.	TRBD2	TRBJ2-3	TGTGCCAGCAGTAAGTACAGCGGGGGGCTGGCAGATACGCAGTATTTT	CASSKYSGGLADTQYF
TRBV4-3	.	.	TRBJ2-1	TGCGCCAGCAGCCAAGTCTCCCTGGCTGGGAATGAGCAGTTCTTC	CASSQVSLAGNEQFF
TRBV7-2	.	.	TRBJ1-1	TGTGCCAGCAGCTTAGTAACCGGCTTGGGGGGGCTTCCTGAAGCTTTCTTT	CASSLVTGLGGLPEAFF
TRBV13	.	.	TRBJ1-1	TGTGCCAGCAGCTTAGTTGAGGGGACACGGACTGAAGCTTTCTTT	CASSLVEGTRTEAFF
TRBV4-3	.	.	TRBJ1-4	TGCGCCAGCAGCCCTTATCAGGGTTATGAAAAACTGTTTTTT	CASSPYQGYEKLFF
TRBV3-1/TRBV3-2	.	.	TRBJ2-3	TGTGCCAGCAGCCCCGGCGGGACAGATACGCAGTATTTT	CASSPGGTDTQYF
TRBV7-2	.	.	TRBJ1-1	TGTGCCAGCAGCTTAGGGCCTTCTCACAGGGTGAACACTGAAGCTTTCTTT	CASSLGPSHRVNTEAFF
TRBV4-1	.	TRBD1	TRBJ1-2	TGCGCCAGCAGCCAAGAGGGGACAGGGACTTACTATGGCTACACCTTC	CASSQEGTGTYYGYTF
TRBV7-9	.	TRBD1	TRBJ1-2	TGTGCCAGCAGCTTAGGACAGGGACGTTATGGCTACACCTTC	CASSLGQGRYGYTF
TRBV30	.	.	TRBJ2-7	TGTGCCTTCTCAAGGGCCCCTGTAACCTACGAGCAGTACTTC	CAFSRAPVTYEQYF
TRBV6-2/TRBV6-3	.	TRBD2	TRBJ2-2	TGTGCCAGCAGACCTAGCGGCATCGGGGAGCTGTTTTTT	CASRPSGIGELFF
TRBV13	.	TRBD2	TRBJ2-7	TGTGCCAGCAGCCCGAGCTGGGGGGGCTACGAGCAGTACTTC	CASSPSWGGYEQYF
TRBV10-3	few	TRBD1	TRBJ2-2	TGTGCCATCAGTGAAAGGGGGCAGAATACCGGGGAGCTGTTTTTT	CAISERGQNTGELFF
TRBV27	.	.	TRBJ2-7	TGTGCCAGCAGTTCTGCACTAGGCGGTGAGCAGTACTTC	CASSSALGGEQYF
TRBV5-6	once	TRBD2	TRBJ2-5	TGTGCCAGCAGCCCAAGGACTAGCGGGGATAGGGAAGAGACCCAGTACTTC	CASSPRTSGDREETQYF
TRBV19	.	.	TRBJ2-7	TGTGCCAGTTCCCCCCAGATCCGCTTGGAGCAGTACTTC	CASSPQIRLEQYF
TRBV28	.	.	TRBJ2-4	TGTGCCAGCAGCCCCGGGACTTTAGCCAAAAACATTCAGTACTTC	CASSPGTLAKNIQYF
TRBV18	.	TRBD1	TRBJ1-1	TGTGCCAGCTCACCCTTACAGGGGGAAGCTTTCTTT	CASSPLQGEAFF
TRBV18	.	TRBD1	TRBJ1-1	TGTGCCAGCTCACTGACGACAGGGGATATGAACACTGAAGCTTTCTTT	CASSLTTGDMNTEAFF
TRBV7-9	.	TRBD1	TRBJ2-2	TGTGCCAGCAGTTCAGGGGGCCGCAACACCGGGGAGCTGTTTTTT	CASSSGGRNTGELFF
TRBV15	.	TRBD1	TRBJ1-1	TGTGCCACCAGCACGGGACAGACGAACACTGAAGCTTTCTTT	CATSTGQTNTEAFF
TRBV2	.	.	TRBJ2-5	TGTGCCAGCAGTGTTAGGAGGGAGACCCAGTACTTC	CASSVRRETQYF
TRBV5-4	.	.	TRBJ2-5	TGTGCCAGCAGCCCCAACCGGGACAGCGGGGAGACCCAGTACTTC	CASSPNRDSGETQYF
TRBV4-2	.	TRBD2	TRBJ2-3	TGTGCCAGCAGCCCCGCCAAACTAGCGGGAGTACGTGATACGCAGTATTTT	CASSPAKLAGVRDTQYF
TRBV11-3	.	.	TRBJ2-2	TGTGCCAGCAGCTTAGGGACTCAGAACACCGGGGAGCTGTTTTTT	CASSLGTQNTGELFF
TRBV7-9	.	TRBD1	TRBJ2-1	TGTGCCAGCAGCTTATACAGGGGAGCCTACAATGAGCAGTTCTTC	CASSLYRGAYNEQFF
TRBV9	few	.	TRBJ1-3	TGTGCCAGCAGCGTAGGGCCAGGGGCGGTTGGAAACACCATATATTTT	CASSVGPGAVGNTIYF
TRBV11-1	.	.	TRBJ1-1	TGTGCCAGCAGCCCCCTGATGGGAGCAGGGGACACTGAAGCTTTCTTT	CASSPLMGAGDTEAFF
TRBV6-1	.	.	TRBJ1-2	TGTGCCAGCAGTGAAGGCCAGGCCCTCTATTATGGCTACACCTTC	CASSEGQALYYGYTF
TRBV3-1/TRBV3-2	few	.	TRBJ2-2	TGTGCCAGCAGCCTCAGTCCTGGCTCCGGGGAGCTGTTTTTT	CASSLSPGSGELFF